This T cell receptor beta chain was sequenced in a study of cytomegalovirus exposure and HLA in healthy donors. Study-wide results and caveats: Most TCR beta V segments were productive about 90% or about 30% of the time in an earlier analysis. Some highly shared sequence variants likely arose as a pipeline artifact.

Donors counted as nominally healthy when sampled, yet unrecorded immune exposures were likely. J lost 10 bases, V lost 4 bases, and 12 bases had no gene match. Germline assignment: CDR1 SGHTA and CDR2 FQGTGA. This CDR3 is built from 15 residues. Concerning this clone: The antigen is not known.

Both 60 Vbeta primers and 13 Jbeta primers went into the PCR. Assay: immunoSEQ multiplex PCR; the TCRdb copy retains only in-frame clones and omits some. Of approximately 190,000 clones listed, 75% to 85% are singletons. The source is a young woman in good health and CMV-seronegative. The material sequenced was PBMCs. V is TRBV7-3 and J is TRBJ2-1, with 8 bases identical to TRBD2. CDR3 sequence reads: CASSYAGGPLREQFF. CDR3 DNA sequence: TGTGCCAGCAGCTACGCGGGAGGCCCCCTACGAGAGCAGTTCTTC.